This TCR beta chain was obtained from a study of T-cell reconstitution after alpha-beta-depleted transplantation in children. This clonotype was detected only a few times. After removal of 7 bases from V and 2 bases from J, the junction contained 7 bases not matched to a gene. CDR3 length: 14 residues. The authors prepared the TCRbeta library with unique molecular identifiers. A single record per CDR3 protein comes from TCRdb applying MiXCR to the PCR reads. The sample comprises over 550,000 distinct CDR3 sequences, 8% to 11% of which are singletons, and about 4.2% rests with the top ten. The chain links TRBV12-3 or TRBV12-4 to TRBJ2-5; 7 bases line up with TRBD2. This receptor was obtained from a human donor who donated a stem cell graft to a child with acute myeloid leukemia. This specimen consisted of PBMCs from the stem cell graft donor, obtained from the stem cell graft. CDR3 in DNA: TGTGCCAGCAATGCGGGAGAGGGGCAAGAGACCCAGTACTTC. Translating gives CASNAGEGQETQYF.